This T cell receptor beta chain was sequenced during a study of blood T cells in healthy people across ages. The amount of total RNA extracted per sample was at least 5 micrograms. Primers used in a second PCR of about 7 to 12 cycles were a sample-barcoded 5' primer and a J-beta primer mix. TCRdb independently ran MiXCR on the 5' RACE reads; one entry per CDR3 protein. This sample carries roughly 1.4 million distinct CDR3 sequences, approximately 63% of them seen once, and the ten largest clones take roughly 7%. After removal of 2 bases from V and 5 bases from J, the junction contained 8 bases not matched to a gene. Germline V gene sequence: CDR1 SQVTM, CDR2 ANQGSEA. CDR3 length equals 15 residues. This clonotype was counted once.

The receptor was isolated from a man between 18 and 29 years old in good health. What was sequenced was blood. J is TRBJ2-3 and V is TRBV29-1, with 9 bases matching TRBD2. The DNA of the CDR3 is TGCAGCGTTGAACGGGCGGGAGGGGGAGAAGATACGCAGTATTTT. As protein: CSVERAGGGEDTQYF.